One and the same sample provided the 11 T cell receptor beta chains below, sequenced in a study of blood T cell repertoires in COVID-19. Measured with immunoSEQ multiplex PCR; TCRdb has only the in-frame clones, and not every one. There are about 150,000 clones in the sample; 80% to 85% occur only once, and roughly 15% lies in the top ten. The specimen sequenced was peripheral blood. Receptors were obtained from a man between 18 and 29 years old with active or convalescent COVID-19.

This chain joins TRBV7-8 and TRBJ2-1; 7 bases fit TRBD2. The CDR3 covers 13 residues. The germline gives CDR1 SGHVS, CDR2 FQNEAQ. J gave up 15 bases and V 8 bases, and 16 bases lay outside the gene matches. The CDR3 here is CASSSGAGTTPFF. CDR3 nucleotide sequence: TGTGCCAGCTCCAGTGGGGCTGGGACTACCCCGTTCTTC.

This clone was seen just once. The rearrangement uses TRBV30 and TRBJ1-6; D uncertain. The V and J ends lost 0 bases and 13 bases respectively, with 19 bases between them. The CDR3 sequence is 15 residues long. Germline CDR1 and CDR2: GTSNPN and SVGIG (reference sequence). The CDR3 sequence is CAWSVRRPLDVPLHF. CDR3 coding DNA: TGTGCCTGGAGTGTGCGGCGACCCCTCGATGTCCCCCTCCACTTT.

This clone was picked up a small number of times. The J gene is TRBJ2-1, the V gene TRBV7-3; 7 bases match TRBD2. Unmatched junction bases numbered 3, after V lost 8 bases and J lost 8 bases. In germline, CDR1 is SGHTA, CDR2 FQGTGA. CDR3 length: 11 residues. The CDR3 bases are TGTGCCAGCGGGAGGGGCGATGAGCAGTTCTTC. Protein sequence: CASGRGDEQFF.

The rearrangement uses TRBV6-5 and TRBJ2-7; TRBD1 matches at 7 bases. With 4 bases clipped from V and 5 bases from J, the junction kept 14 bases outside the gene matches. This CDR3 comprises 16 residues. Germline loops: CDR1 MNHEY, CDR2 SVGAGI. The CDR3 nucleotides are TGTGCCAGCAGTTTGAGAAACAGGGGTAGTTTCCACGAGCAGTACTTC. Translated, it gives CASSLRNRGSFHEQYF.

The V gene is TRBV5-1, the J gene TRBJ2-5; tentative D call: TRBD1 (8 bases). Germline loops: CDR1 SGHRS, CDR2 YFSETQ. The CDR3 loop spans 15 amino acids. The germline V and J ends were trimmed by 5 bases and 5 bases, with 19 bases remaining between them. This CDR3 is CASSSVLQGGETQYF. The CDR3 DNA sequence: TGCGCCAGCAGTTCCGTACTACAGGGGGGGGAGACCCAGTACTTC.

This chain links TRBV19 with TRBJ1-2, with 7 positions matching TRBD1. Germline V CDR1 and CDR2: LNHDA, SQIVND (reference sequence). The CDR3 totals 17 residues. The V and J ends lost 0 bases and 1 base, in that order; junction bases with no gene match: 8. CDR3 nucleotide sequence: TGTGCCAGTAGTATAGATCGGACAGGCGGGCTTAACTATGGCTACACCTTC. As protein: CASSIDRTGGLNYGYTF. The full variable domain, with the rest looked up from reference TRBV19 and TRBJ1-2, is DGGITQSPKYLFRKEGQNVTLSCEQNLNHDAMYWYRQDPGQGLRLIYYSQIVNDFQKGDIAEGYSVSREKKESFPLTVTSAQKNPTAFYLCASSIDRTGGLNYGYTFGSGTRLTVV.

This clone was counted only a few times. This rearrangement joins TRBV4-1 to TRBJ2-5; the D is unclear. V was pared by 1 base and J by 5 bases, with 14 bases between. This CDR3 comprises 15 residues. Germline values: CDR1 MGHRA, CDR2 YSYEKL. CDR3 nucleotide sequence: TGCGCCAGCAGCCAAGCAAGTTGGTCAGGCGAGACCCAGTACTTC. It codes for CASSQASWSGETQYF.

The V gene is TRBV2, the J gene TRBJ2-3, with TRBD2 matching over 14 bases. The trim removed 3 bases at V and 1 base at J, leaving 3 bases unmatched. CDR3 length: 17 amino acids. CDR1 SNHLY and CDR2 FYNNEI come from the germline V gene. CDR3 nucleotide sequence: TGTGCCAGCAGTGATGGACTAGCGGGGGGACGCACAGATACGCAGTATTTT. Translated, it gives CASSDGLAGGRTDTQYF.

This clone has only one observation. The V and J genes are TRBV3-1 (or the pseudogene TRBV3-2) and TRBJ1-5; D gene ambiguous. Germline values: CDR1 LGHDT, CDR2 YNNKEL (reference sequence). The V end was cut by 1 base, the J end by 3 bases, with 7 bases between. The CDR3 length is 14 residues. The chain's CDR3 is CASSQAGFNQPQHF. CDR3 sequence (DNA): TGTGCCAGCAGCCAAGCAGGCTTCAATCAGCCCCAGCATTTT.

This sequence joins TRBV5-4 and TRBJ2-2, with TRBD2 as a possible D gene (5 bases). The CDR3 runs 15 residues. Trimming took 0 bases from V and 4 from J, leaving 10 bases between them. CDR1 and CDR2 (germline): SGHNT, YYREEE (reference sequence). CDR3 DNA: TGTGCCAGCAGCTTGGGGGTGGGAGTCACCGGGGAGCTGTTTTTT. This gives the protein CASSLGVGVTGELFF.

This chain uses TRBV18 with TRBJ2-3; the D is unclear. The CDR3 spans 14 residues. The V gene's germline CDR1 is KGHSH and CDR2 LQKENI. V was trimmed by 3 bases and J by 7 bases, leaving 14 bases between them. The CDR3 spells CASSPPTLDHTQYF. CDR3 nucleotides: TGTGCCAGCTCACCGCCCACCCTAGATCATACGCAGTATTTT.